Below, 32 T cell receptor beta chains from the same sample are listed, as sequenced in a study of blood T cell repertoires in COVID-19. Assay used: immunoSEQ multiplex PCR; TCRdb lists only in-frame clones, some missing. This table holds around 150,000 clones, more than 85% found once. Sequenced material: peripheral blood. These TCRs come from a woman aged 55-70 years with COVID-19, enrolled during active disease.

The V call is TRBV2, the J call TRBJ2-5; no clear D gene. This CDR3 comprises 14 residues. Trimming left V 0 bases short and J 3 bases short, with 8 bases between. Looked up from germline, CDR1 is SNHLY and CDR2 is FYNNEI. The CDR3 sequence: CASSEARGEETQYF. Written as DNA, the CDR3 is TGTGCCAGCAGTGAAGCCCGCGGAGAAGAGACCCAGTACTTC.

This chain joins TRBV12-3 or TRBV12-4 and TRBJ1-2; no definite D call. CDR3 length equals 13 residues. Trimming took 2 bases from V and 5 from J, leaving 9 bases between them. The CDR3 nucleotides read TGTGCCAGCAGTTTAATCCTTTCGTATGGCTACACCTTC. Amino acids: CASSLILSYGYTF.

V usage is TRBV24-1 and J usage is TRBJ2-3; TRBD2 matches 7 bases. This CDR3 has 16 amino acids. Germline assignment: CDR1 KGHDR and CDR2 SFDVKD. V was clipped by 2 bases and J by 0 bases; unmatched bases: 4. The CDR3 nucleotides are TGTGCCACCAGTGATTCGACTAGCTCTAGCACAGATACGCAGTATTTT. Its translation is CATSDSTSSSTDTQYF.

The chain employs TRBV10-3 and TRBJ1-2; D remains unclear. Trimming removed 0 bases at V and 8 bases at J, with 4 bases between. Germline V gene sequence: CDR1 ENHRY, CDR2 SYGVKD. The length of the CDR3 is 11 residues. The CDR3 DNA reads TGTGCCATCAGTGAGTCGAGAGGCTACACCTTC. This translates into CAISESRGYTF.

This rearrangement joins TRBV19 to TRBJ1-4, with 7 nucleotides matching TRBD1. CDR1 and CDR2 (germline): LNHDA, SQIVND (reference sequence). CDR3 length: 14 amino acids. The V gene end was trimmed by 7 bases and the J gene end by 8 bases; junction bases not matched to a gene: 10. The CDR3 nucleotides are TGTGCCAGTAACGACAGGGCGGCACGGGAAAAACTGTTTTTT. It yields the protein CASNDRAAREKLFF.

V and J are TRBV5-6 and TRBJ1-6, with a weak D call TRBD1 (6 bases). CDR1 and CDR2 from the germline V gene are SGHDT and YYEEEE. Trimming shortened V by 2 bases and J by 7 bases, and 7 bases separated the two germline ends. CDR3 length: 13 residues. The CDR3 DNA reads TGTGCCAGCAGCTTTAGGGGGAATTCACCCCTCCACTTT. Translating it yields CASSFRGNSPLHF.

CDR3 in DNA: TGCGCCAGCAGCCAAGAAAGGGGTTGGCTTGGGACTGAAGCTTTCTTT. This translates into CASSQERGWLGTEAFF. The gene calls are TRBV4-3 and TRBJ1-1, with D tentatively TRBD1 (5 bases). Per germline, CDR1 LGHNA and CDR2 YSLEER. The CDR3 length is 16 residues. The ends were cut back, 0 bases at V and 5 bases at J, with 16 bases in the middle.

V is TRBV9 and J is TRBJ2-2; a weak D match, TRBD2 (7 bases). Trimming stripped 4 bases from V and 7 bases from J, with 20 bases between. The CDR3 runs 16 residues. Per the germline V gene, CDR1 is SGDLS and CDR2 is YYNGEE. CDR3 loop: CASSKGGLADYGELFF. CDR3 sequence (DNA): TGTGCCAGCAGCAAAGGGGGGCTAGCGGACTACGGGGAGCTGTTTTTT.

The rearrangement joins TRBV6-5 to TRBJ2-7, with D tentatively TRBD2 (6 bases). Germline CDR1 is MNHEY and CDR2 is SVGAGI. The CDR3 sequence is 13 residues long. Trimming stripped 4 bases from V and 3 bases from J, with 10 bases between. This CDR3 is CASSFSGGYEQYF. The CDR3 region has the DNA TGTGCCAGCAGTTTTAGCGGTGGCTACGAGCAGTACTTC.

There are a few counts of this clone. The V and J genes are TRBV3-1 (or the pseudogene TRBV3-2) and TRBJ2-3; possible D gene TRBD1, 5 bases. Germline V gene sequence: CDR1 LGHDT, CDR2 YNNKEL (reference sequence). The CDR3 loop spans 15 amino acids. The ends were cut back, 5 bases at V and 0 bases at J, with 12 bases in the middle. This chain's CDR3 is CASSETGESTDTQYF. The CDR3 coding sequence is TGTGCCAGCAGCGAAACAGGAGAGAGCACAGATACGCAGTATTTT.

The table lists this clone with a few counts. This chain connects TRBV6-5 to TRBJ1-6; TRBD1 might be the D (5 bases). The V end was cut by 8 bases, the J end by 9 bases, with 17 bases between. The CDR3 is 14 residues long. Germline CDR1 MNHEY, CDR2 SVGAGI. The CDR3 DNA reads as TGTGCCAGCTCGATTTCAGGGCTAGGTTCACCCCTCCACTTT. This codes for CASSISGLGSPLHF.

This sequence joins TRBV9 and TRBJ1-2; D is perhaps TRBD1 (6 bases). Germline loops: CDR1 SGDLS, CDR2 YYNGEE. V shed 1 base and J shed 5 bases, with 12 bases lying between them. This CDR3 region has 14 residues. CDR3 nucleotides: TGTGCCAGCAGCGTAAATCAGGACAGTTATGGCTACACCTTC. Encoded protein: CASSVNQDSYGYTF.

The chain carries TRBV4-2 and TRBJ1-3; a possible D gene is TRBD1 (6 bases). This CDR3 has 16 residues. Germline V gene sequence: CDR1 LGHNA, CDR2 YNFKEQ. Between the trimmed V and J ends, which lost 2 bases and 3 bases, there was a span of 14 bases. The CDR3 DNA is TGTGCCAGCAGCCAAAAAGGGGGAGACTTTGGAAACACCATATATTTT. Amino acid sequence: CASSQKGGDFGNTIYF.

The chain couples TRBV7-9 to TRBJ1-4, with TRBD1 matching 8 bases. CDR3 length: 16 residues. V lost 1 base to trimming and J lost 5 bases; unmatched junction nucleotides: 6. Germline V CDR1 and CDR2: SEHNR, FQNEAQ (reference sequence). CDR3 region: CASSLVSGQANEKLFF. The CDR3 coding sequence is TGTGCCAGCAGCTTAGTGTCGGGACAGGCGAATGAAAAACTGTTTTTT. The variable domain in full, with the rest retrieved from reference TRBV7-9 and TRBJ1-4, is DTGVSQNPRHKITKRGQNVTFRCDPISEHNRLYWYRQTLGQGPEFLTYFQNEAQLEKSRLLSDRFSAERPKGSFSTLEIQRTEQGDSAMYLCASSLVSGQANEKLFFGSGTQLSVL.

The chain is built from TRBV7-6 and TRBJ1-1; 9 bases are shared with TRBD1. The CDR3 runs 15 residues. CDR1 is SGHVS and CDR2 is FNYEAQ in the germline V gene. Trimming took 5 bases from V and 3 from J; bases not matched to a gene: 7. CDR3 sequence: CASSLRTGEDTEAFF. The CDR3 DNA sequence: TGTGCCAGCAGCCTTCGGACAGGGGAGGACACTGAAGCTTTCTTT.

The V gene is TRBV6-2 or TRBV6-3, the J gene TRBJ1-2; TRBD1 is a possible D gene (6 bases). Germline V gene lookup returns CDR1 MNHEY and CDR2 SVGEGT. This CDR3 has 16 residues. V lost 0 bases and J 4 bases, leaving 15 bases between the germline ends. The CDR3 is CASSYSRGGHGYGYTF. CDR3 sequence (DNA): TGTGCCAGCAGTTACTCGAGAGGGGGTCACGGCTATGGCTACACCTTC.

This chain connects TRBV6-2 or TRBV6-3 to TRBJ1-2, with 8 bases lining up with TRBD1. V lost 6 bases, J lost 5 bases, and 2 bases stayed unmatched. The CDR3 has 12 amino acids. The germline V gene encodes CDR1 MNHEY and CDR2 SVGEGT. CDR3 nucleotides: TGTGCCAGCAGCAGGACAGGGTATGGCTACACCTTC. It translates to CASSRTGYGYTF.

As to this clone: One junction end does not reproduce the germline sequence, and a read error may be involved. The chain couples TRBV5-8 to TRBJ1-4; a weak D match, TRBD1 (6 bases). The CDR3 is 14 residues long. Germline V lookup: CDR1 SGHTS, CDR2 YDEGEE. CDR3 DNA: TGTGCCAGCAGCTTCTCGTATCGTCAGGGGTTCGCAATTTTT. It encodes CASSFSYRQGFAIF. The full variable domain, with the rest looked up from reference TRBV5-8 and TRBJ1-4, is EAGVTQSPTHLIKTRGQQATLRCSPISGHTSVYWYQQALGLGLQFLLWYDEGEERNRGNFPPRFSGRQFPNYSSELNVNALELEDSALYLCASSFSYRQGFAIFGSGTQLSVL.

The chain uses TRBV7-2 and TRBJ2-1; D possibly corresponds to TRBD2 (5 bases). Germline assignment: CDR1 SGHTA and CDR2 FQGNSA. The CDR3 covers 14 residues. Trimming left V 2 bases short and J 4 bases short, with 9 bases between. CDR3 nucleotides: TGTGCCAGCAGCTTAAACGGGGATTACAATGAGCAGTTCTTC. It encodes CASSLNGDYNEQFF.

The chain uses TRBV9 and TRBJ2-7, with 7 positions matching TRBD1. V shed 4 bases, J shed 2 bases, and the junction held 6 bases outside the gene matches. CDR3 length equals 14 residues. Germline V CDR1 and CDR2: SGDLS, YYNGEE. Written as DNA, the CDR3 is TGTGCCAGCAGCCCCGGGACAGCCACCTACGAGCAGTACTTC. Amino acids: CASSPGTATYEQYF.

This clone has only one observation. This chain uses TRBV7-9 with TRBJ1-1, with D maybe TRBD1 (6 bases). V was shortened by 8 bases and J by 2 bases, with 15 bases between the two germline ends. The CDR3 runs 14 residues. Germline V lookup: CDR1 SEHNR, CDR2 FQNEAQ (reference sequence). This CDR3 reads CASRYGTPNTEAFF. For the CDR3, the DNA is TGTGCCAGCCGGTACGGGACACCTAACACTGAAGCTTTCTTT.

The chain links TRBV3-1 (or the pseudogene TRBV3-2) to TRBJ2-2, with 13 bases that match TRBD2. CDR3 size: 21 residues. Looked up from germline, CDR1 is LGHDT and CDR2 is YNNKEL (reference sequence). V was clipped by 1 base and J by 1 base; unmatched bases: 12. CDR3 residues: CASSQGRTSGSHFQNTGELFF. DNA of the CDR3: TGTGCCAGCAGCCAAGGCAGGACTAGCGGGAGTCATTTCCAGAACACCGGGGAGCTGTTTTTT.

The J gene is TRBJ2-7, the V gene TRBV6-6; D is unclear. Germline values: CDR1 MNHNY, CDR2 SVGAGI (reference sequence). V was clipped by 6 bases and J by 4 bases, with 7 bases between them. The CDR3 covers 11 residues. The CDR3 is CASRVGYEQYF. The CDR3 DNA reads TGTGCCAGCAGAGTCGGGTACGAGCAGTACTTC.

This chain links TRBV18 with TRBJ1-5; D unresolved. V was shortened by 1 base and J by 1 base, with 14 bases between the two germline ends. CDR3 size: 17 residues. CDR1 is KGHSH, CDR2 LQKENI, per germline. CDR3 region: CASSPRLGSSSNQPQHF. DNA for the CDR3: TGTGCCAGCTCACCACGCCTAGGGAGTTCGAGCAATCAGCCCCAGCATTTT.

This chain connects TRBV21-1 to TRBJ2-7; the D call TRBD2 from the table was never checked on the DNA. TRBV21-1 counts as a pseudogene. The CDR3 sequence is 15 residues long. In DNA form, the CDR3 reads TGTGCCAGCAGCAACGGTGAAACTGCTTTCTACGAGCAGTACTTC. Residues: CASSNGETAFYEQYF.

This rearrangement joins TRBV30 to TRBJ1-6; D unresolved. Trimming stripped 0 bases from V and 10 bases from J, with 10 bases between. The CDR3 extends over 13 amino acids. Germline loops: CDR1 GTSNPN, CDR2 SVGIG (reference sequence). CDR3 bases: TGTGCCTGGAGTGTAATGAGGTTCTCACCCCTCCACTTT. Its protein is CAWSVMRFSPLHF. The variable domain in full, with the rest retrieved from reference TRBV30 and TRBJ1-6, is SQTIHQWPATLVQPVGSPLSLECTVEGTSNPNLYWYRQAAGRGLQLLFYSVGIGQISSEVPQNLSASRPQDRQFILSSKKLLLSDSGFYLCAWSVMRFSPLHFGNGTRLTVT.

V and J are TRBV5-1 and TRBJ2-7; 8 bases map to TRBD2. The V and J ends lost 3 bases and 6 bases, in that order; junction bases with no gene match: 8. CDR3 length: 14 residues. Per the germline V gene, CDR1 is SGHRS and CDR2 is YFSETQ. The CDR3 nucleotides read TGCGCCAGCAGCTGGACTAGCACTAAATCCGAGCAGTACTTC. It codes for CASSWTSTKSEQYF.

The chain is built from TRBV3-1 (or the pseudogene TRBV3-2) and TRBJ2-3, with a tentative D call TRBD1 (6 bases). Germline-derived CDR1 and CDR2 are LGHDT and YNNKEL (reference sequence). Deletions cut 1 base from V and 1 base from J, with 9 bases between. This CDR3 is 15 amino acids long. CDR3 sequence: CASSQGGLGTDTQYF. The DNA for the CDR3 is TGTGCCAGCAGCCAAGGGGGGCTGGGCACAGATACGCAGTATTTT.

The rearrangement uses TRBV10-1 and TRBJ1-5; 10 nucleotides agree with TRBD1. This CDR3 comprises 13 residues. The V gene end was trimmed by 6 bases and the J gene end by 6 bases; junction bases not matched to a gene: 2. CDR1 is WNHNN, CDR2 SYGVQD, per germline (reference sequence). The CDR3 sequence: CASRGQGCQPQHF. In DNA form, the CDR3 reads TGCGCCAGCAGGGGACAGGGGTGTCAGCCCCAGCATTTT.

CDR3 DNA sequence: TGCGCCAGCAGGGGAGGGGGGCTCACAGATACGCAGTATTTT. Amino acids: CASRGGGLTDTQYF. This sequence joins TRBV5-1 and TRBJ2-3; weak D call: TRBD2 (7 bases). The length of the CDR3 is 14 residues. Deletions cut 5 bases from V and 2 bases from J, with 12 bases between. Germline CDR1 reads SGHRS; CDR2 reads YFSETQ. Full variable domain (missing parts from reference TRBV5-1 and TRBJ2-3): KAGVTQTPRYLIKTRGQQVTLSCSPISGHRSVSWYQQTPGQGLQFLFEYFSETQRNKGNFPGRFSGRQFSNSRSEMNVSTLELGDSALYLCASRGGGLTDTQYFGPGTRLTVL.

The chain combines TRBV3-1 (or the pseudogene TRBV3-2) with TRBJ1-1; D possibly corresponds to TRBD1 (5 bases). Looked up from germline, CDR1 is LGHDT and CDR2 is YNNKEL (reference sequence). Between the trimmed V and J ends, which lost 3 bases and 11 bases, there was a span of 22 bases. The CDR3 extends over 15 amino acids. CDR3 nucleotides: TGTGCCAGCAGCCAGGATCCTAACAGGAACGGCGAGGCTTTCTTT. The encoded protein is CASSQDPNRNGEAFF.

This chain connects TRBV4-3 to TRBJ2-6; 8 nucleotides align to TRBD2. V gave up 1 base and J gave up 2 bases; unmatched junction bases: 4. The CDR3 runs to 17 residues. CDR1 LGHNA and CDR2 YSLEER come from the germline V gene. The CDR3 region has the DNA TGCGCCAGCAGCCAAGGGGCGGGGGGTACTGGGGCCAACGTCCTGACTTTC. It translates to CASSQGAGGTGANVLTF.